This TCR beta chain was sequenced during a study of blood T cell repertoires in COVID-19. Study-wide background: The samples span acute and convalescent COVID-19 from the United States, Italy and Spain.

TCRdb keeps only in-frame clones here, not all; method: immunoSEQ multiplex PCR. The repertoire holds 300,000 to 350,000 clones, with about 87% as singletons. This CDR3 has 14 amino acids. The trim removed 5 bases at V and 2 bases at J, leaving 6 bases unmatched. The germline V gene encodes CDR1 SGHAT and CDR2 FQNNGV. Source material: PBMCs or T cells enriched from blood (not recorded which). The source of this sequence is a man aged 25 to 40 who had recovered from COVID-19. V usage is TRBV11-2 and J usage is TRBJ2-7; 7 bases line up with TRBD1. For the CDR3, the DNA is TGTGCCAGCAGCCCATCGGGGACAGCCTACGAGCAGTACTTC. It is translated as CASSPSGTAYEQYF.